The source of this T cell receptor beta chain is a study of blood T cells in healthy people across ages (dated by TCRdb to 2014 to 2015). Notes on the research overall: In model experiments, roughly one uniquely barcoded TCR beta cDNA molecule per two T cells was captured by template switching. The donors were split into four age groups: young (average about 15 years), middle-aged (roughly 40), aged (approximately 59) and long-lived (roughly 88). To avoid experimental bias, donors of different ages were distributed randomly across sequencing lanes. Using the same blood draw, the study looked at two additional independent replicas of 1 million unique cDNA reads for two donors, one aged 18 to 30 and the other aged 80 or older. Using deep sequencing normalized with unique cDNA molecular identifiers, the study measured how TCR beta repertoire diversity changes with age.

Results the study describes overall, beyond this receptor: As age increased, observed TCR beta diversity per million T cells dropped in a roughly linear way, and a significant reduction was already evident by age approximately 40. The percentage of naive T cells measured by flow cytometry correlated strongly with observed TCR beta diversity. The CMV infection status of donors was not known, potentially confounding age-related changes in expanded clonotypes. Because profiling used bulk unsorted PBMCs, naive and antigen-experienced compartments could not be compared conclusively. The long-lived group showed more naive CD4+ T cells, fewer expanded clones and increased TCR diversity than the aged group, suggesting age selection. Estimates of total diversity from one million sequenced T cells were regarded as lower bounds and underestimates.

Preparation of the library involved 5' RACE. Sequencing relied on an Illumina HiSeq 2500. A second PCR of about 6 to 11 cycles was run with a J-beta primer mix and a sample-barcoded 5' primer. A unique molecular identifier was introduced onto each TCR beta cDNA molecule by a template-switch 5' adaptor carrying 12 random nucleotides. Each sample yielded at least 2.5 million CDR3-containing paired-end reads. The Mint cDNA synthesis kit, primed by a TRBC-specific oligonucleotide, was used to synthesize first-strand cDNA from all RNA. After uracil-DNA glycosylase treatment, a first 18-cycle PCR used universal primers M1SS and BC2_uni_R on all cDNA. In the paper's pipeline: For normalization, 1 million high-quality reads were randomly selected from each sample, with every read carrying a distinct molecular identifier. Instead of being binned into consensus sequences, reads with shared molecular identifiers were discarded. CDR3 identification, clonotype clustering and error correction used MiTCR with a Q25 quality threshold and the strictest error-elimination algorithm. A nonparametric unseen species model using Euler transformation provided a lower-bound estimate of total TCR beta diversity. The public reads were reanalyzed by TCRdb: fastp trimming at Q25, MiXCR alignment, in-frame beta chains only. Rows are combined by CDR3 protein, so each entry shows the most common genes and DNA. TCRdb, not the original authors, processed these V and J calls. Counted in this sample were hundreds of thousands of distinct CDR3 sequences; about 54% of them appeared once. Of the sample, around 37% falls within the top ten clones.

At the junction V is shortened by 4 bases and J by 0 bases; bases outside the gene matches: 3. CDR1 and CDR2, looked up from the germline V gene, are MGHRA and YSYEKL. Taken from cysteine to phenylalanine, the CDR3 has 17 residues. Left in the record is the CDR3 DNA by itself, 51 bases read in frame from the first base. Systemically healthy Caucasian individuals from Russia, around 38 in total and aged roughly 6 to 100 years, were included as donors. Each donor gave about 10 milliliters of peripheral blood, drawn into EDTA-treated Vacutainer tubes. PBMCs were isolated by Ficoll-Paque density-gradient centrifugation, with at least 6 million obtained per sample. Total RNA, at least 6 micrograms per sample, was extracted from PBMCs with Trizol reagent. The percentages of naive CD45RAhigh/CD27high T cells were determined by flow cytometry on a PBMC aliquot from every donor. Regarding this clonotype: This clone's antigen is unknown. No base-level quality is on record; no much larger clone is a single base apart.

This receptor chain uses TRBV4-1 and TRBJ2-5, and 15 bases in between align with TRBD2. The TCR originated in a man aged 55 to 70 in good health. The sequencing input was blood. Read as DNA, the sequence is TGCGCCAGCAGCCCGGGACTAGCGGGGGGCTACCAAGAGACCCAGTACTTC. It encodes CASSPGLAGGYQETQYF.